This passage covers 8 T cell receptor beta chains from one sample sequenced in a study of cytomegalovirus exposure and HLA in healthy donors. The PCR used 60 Vbeta and 13 Jbeta primers. TCRdb's table, derived via immunoSEQ multiplex PCR, lists solely in-frame clones and lacks some. The profile shows some 180,000 clones, approximately 80% of them singletons. Sequencing was performed on PBMCs. The source is a young woman in good health and CMV-seronegative.

The V call is TRBV6-5, the J call TRBJ1-3, with D unclear. The V gene lost 0 bases and the J gene lost 0 bases, with 9 bases spanning the gap. This CDR3 comprises 16 residues. The germline CDR1 and CDR2 sequences are MNHEY and SVGAGI. The CDR3 loop is CASSYSTPASGNTIYF. CDR3 sequence (DNA): TGTGCCAGCAGTTACTCTACACCTGCCTCTGGAAACACCATATATTTT.

The chain employs TRBV9 and TRBJ2-7; 8 positions match TRBD2. The ends lost 0 bases at V and 3 bases at J; junction bases unmatched: 2. Germline CDR1 reads SGDLS; CDR2 reads YYNGEE. The CDR3 sequence is 14 residues long. The CDR3 loop is CASSVGGLVYEQYF. CDR3 DNA: TGTGCCAGCAGCGTAGGGGGACTAGTCTACGAGCAGTACTTC.

This sequence joins TRBV11-3 and TRBJ1-2, with 11 bases identical to TRBD1. Germline V gene sequence: CDR1 SGHNT, CDR2 YENEEA. This CDR3 region has 15 residues. After removal of 5 bases from V and 4 bases from J, the junction contained 6 bases not matched to a gene. In DNA form, the CDR3 reads TGTGCCAGCAGCGACTGGGACAGGGGGAGCTATGGCTACACCTTC. It specifies CASSDWDRGSYGYTF.

This rearrangement joins TRBV5-1 to TRBJ2-5; tentatively, D is TRBD1 (6 bases). Deletions cut 6 bases from V and 1 base from J, with 19 bases between. CDR1 SGHRS and CDR2 YFSETQ come from the germline V gene. This CDR3 is 16 amino acids long. CDR3 protein: CASKGAVGQPQETQYF. CDR3 sequence (DNA): TGCGCCAGCAAAGGGGCCGTCGGACAGCCCCAAGAGACCCAGTACTTC.

J is TRBJ2-3 and V is TRBV6-6; D is possibly TRBD2 (6 bases). The germline V gene has CDR1 MNHNY and CDR2 SVGAGI (reference sequence). The CDR3 sequence is 14 residues long. Trimming removed 2 bases from V and 6 bases from J, with 12 bases in between. The CDR3 DNA reads as TGTGCCAGCAGTTACCAAGGGGCGGGGGATACGCAGTATTTT. It translates to CASSYQGAGDTQYF.

This clone has just a few counts. One end of the junction does not line up with germline, which may come from a read error. Written as DNA, the CDR3 is TGCGCCAGCAGCTTGCGGACAGGGGACACAGAAGCTTTCTTT. Translation gives CASSLRTGDTEAFF. The chain combines TRBV5-1 with TRBJ1-1; 9 bases match TRBD1. Per the germline V gene, CDR1 is SGHRS and CDR2 is YFSETQ. The CDR3 is 14 amino acids.

J is TRBJ1-1 and V is TRBV5-4; no firm D call. Trimming cost V 2 bases and J 2 bases, with 4 bases left between them. CDR3 length: 12 residues. Per germline, CDR1 SGHNT and CDR2 YYREEE (reference sequence). CDR3 in DNA: TGTGCCAGCAGCTTTCTTAACACTGAAGCTTTCTTT. It specifies CASSFLNTEAFF.

In its sample, this clone was seen a few times. V usage is TRBV21-1 and J usage is TRBJ1-5; TRBD1 reflects the table's D call only, with no check against the DNA. TRBV21-1 is a documented pseudogene. The CDR3 is 13 amino acids. The DNA for the CDR3 is TGTGCCAGCCGGGACAGAGGAAATCAGCCCCAGCATTTT. Translated: CASRDRGNQPQHF.